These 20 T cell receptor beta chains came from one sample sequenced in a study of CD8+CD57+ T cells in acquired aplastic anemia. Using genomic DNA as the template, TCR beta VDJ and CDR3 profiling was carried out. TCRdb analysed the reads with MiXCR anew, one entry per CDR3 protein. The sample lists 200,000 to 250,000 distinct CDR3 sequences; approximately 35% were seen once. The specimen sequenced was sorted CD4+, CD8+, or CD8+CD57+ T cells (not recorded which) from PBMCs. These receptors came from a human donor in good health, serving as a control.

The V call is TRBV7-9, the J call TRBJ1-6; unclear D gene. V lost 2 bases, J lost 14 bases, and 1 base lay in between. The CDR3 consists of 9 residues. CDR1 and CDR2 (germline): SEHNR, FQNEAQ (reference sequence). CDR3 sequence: CASSLSLHF. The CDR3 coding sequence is TGTGCCAGCAGCTTATCCCTCCACTTT.

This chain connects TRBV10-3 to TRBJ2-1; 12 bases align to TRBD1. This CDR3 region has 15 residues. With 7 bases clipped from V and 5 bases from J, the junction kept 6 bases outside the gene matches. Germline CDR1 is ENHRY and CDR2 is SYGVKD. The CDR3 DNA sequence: TGTGCCATCACCCGGGACAGGGGGCGCGACAATGAGCAGTTCTTC. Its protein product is CAITRDRGRDNEQFF.

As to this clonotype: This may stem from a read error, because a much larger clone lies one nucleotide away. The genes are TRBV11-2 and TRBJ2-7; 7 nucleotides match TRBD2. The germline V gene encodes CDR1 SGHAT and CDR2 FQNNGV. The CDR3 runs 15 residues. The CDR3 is CAGSLGTGGFYEQYF. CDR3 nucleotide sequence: TGTGCCGGCAGCTTAGGGACGGGAGGTTTCTACGAGCAGTACTTC.

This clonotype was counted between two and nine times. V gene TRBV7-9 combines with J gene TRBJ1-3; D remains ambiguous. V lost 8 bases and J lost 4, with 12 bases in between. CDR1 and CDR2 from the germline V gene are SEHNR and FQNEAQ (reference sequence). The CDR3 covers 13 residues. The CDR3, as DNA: TGTGCCAGCGGTCCGGGCCTCGGAAACACCATATATTTT. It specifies CASGPGLGNTIYF.

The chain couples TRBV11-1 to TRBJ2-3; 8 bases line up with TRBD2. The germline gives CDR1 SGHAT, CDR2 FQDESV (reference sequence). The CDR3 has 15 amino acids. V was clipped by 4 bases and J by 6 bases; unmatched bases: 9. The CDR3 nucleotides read TGTGCCAGCAGCTACCAGCCCGCTAGCGGGGATACGCAGTATTTT. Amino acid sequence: CASSYQPASGDTQYF.

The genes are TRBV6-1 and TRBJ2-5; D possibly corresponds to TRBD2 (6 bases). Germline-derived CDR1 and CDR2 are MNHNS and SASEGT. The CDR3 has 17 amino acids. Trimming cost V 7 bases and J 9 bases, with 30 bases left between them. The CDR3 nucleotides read TGTGCCAGCAATATCCTATGTATTCTAGCGTTCTTAGGGGCCCAGTACTTC. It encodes CASNILCILAFLGAQYF.

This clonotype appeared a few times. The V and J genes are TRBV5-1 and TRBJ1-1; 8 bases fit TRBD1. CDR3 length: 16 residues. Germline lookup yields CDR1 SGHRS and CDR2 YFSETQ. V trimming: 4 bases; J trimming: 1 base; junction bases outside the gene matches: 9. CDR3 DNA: TGCGCCAGCAGCCCTGCCCGGACAGGGACGAACACTGAAGCTTTCTTT. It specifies CASSPARTGTNTEAFF.

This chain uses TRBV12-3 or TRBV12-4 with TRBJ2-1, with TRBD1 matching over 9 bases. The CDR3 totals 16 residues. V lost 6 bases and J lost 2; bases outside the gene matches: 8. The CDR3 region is CASRDPGQGTYNEQFF. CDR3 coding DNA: TGTGCCAGCAGGGATCCGGGACAGGGTACCTACAATGAGCAGTTCTTC.

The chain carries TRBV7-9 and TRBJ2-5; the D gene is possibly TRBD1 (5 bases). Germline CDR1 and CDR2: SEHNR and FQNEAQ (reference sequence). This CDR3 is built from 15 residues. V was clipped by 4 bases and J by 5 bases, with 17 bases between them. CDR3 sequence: CASSSKTTVGETQYF. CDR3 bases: TGTGCCAGCAGCTCGAAGACGACAGTAGGGGAGACCCAGTACTTC. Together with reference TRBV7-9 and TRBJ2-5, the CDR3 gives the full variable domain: DTGVSQNPRHKITKRGQNVTFRCDPISEHNRLYWYRQTLGQGPEFLTYFQNEAQLEKSRLLSDRFSAERPKGSFSTLEIQRTEQGDSAMYLCASSSKTTVGETQYFGPGTRLLVL.

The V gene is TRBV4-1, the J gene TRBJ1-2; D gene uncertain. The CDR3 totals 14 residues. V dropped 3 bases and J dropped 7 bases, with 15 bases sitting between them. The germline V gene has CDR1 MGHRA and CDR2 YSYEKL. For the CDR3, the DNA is TGCGCCAGCAGCCACCCGATGGGGTTGGGTGGCTACACCTTC. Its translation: CASSHPMGLGGYTF.

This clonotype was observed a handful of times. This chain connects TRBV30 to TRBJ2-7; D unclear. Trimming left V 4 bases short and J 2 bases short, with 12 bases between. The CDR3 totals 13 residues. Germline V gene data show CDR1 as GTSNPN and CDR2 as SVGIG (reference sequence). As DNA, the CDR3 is TGTGCCTGGAATAGGCAGGTGACCTACGAGCAGTACTTC. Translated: CAWNRQVTYEQYF.

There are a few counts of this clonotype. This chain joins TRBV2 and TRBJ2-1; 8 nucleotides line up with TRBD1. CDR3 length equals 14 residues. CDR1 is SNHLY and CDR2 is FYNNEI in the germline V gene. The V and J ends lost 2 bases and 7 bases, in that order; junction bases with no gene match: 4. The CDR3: CASSEMWTGNEQFF. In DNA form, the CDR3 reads TGTGCCAGCAGTGAAATGTGGACAGGGAATGAGCAGTTCTTC.

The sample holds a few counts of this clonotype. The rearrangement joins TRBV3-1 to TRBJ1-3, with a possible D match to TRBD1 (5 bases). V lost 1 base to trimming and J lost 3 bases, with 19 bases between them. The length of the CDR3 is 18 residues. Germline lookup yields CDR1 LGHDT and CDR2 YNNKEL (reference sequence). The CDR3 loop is CASSQGRPFRVGGNTIYF. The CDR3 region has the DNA TGTGCCAGCAGCCAAGGACGTCCGTTCAGGGTGGGTGGAAACACCATATATTTT. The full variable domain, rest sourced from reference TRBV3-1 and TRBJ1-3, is DTAVSQTPKYLVTQMGNDKSIKCEQNLGHDTMYWYKQDSKKFLKIMFSYNNKELIINETVPNRFSPKSPDKAHLNLHINSLELGDSAVYFCASSQGRPFRVGGNTIYFGEGSWLTVV.

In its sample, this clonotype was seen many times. The CDR3 bases are TGTGCCAGCAGTTTTGACAGATCGAACACCGGGGAGCTGTTTTTT. Residues: CASSFDRSNTGELFF. The V gene is TRBV2, the J gene TRBJ2-2; a weak D match, TRBD1 (5 bases). The CDR3 extends over 15 amino acids. V lost 5 bases to trimming and J lost 0 bases, with 10 bases between them. Germline-derived CDR1 and CDR2 are SNHLY and FYNNEI.

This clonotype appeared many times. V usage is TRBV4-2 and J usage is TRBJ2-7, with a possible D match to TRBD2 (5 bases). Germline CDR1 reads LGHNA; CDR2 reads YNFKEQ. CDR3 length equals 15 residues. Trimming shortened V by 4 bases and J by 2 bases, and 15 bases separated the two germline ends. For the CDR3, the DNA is TGTGCCAGCAGCCCCGACACGGGGAGCCCCTACGAGCAGTACTTC. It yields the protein CASSPDTGSPYEQYF.

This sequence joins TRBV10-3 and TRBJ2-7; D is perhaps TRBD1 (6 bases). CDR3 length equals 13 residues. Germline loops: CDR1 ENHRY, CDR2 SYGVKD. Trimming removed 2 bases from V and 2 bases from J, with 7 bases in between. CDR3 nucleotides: TGTGCCATCAGTGAGCGGGACACCTACGAGCAGTACTTC. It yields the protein CAISERDTYEQYF.

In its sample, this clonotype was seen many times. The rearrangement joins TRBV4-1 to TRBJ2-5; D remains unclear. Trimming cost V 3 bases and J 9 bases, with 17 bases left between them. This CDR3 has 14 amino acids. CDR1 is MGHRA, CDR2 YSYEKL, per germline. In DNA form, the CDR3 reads TGCGCCAGCAGCCACCCAGGCTGGAAGGGTGCCCAGTACTTC. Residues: CASSHPGWKGAQYF.

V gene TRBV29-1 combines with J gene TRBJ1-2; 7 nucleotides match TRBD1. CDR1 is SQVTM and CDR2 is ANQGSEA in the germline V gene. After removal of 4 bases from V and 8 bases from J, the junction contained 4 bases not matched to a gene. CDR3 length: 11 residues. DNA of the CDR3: TGCAGCGTTGCGGGGACAGAGGGCTACACCTTC. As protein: CSVAGTEGYTF.

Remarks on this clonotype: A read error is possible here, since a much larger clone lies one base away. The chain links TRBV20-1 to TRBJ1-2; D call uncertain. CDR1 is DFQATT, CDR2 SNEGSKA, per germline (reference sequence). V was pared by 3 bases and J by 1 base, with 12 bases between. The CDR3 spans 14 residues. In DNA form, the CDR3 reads TGCAGTGCTAGCAGCTCAGGAAATAACTATGGCTACACCTTC. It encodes CSASSSGNNYGYTF.

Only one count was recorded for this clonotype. The CDR3 loop is CASSRNRGGSSGELFF. CDR3 DNA: TGTGCCAGCAGCAGAAACAGGGGAGGATCATCAGGGGAGCTGTTTTTT. The V and J genes are TRBV12-3 or TRBV12-4 and TRBJ2-2; a possible D gene is TRBD1 (7 bases). V lost 6 bases to trimming and J lost 8 bases, with 22 bases between them. The CDR3 contains 16 residues.